This entry describes one TCR beta chain. Authors' data handling: Scientists estimated how many nucleated cells there were by amplifying reference gene primers. Sequenced by immunoSEQ multiplex PCR; TCRdb stores in-frame clones only, minus some. V, J and clone size derive from that table, while D and trimming were established from the DNA sequence. The sample shows about 160,000 clones, just over 90% of them seen only once. The data were obtained in a study of blood T cell repertoires in COVID-19. Study context: The United States, Italy and Spain supplied acute and convalescent COVID-19 samples. PBMCs, B-cell-depleted T cells, or T cells provided the cDNA or gDNA that made up the material.

Germline V gene sequence: CDR1 SNHLY, CDR2 FYNNEI. There are 16 residues in the CDR3. V was clipped by 4 bases and J by 4 bases; unmatched bases: 4. The clonotype was recovered from a man between 18 and 35 years old with acute or convalescent COVID-19. Sequencing used peripheral blood. The rearrangement links TRBV2 to TRBJ2-2; 12 bases align to TRBD2. The CDR3 here is CASSALAGGSTGELFF. Written as DNA, the CDR3 is TGTGCCAGCAGTGCCCTAGCGGGAGGGTCCACCGGGGAGCTGTTTTTT.